This record concerns one T cell receptor (beta chain) sequence. Its target is unknown. This record belongs to a study of shared clonotypes between healthy human individuals. Whole-study context: The study enrolled a couple of women and a few men aged 18 to 49. Study-wide results and limits: Sorted-subset sequencing, rarefaction showed, was incomplete despite large depth.

Trimming took 0 bases from V and 4 from J, leaving 9 bases between them. CDR3 length equals 14 residues. Germline-derived CDR1 and CDR2 are MNHNS and SASEGT. On sorted subsets, replicate PCRs used about 180 ng DNA, or 30,000 or so T cell genomes. Produced via immunoSEQ multiplex PCR; TCRdb's table is partial and in-frame only. The sample has about 1 million clones; around 75% are singletons. Donors were healthy HIV-negative adults without recently reported acute infections or vaccinations. The clonotype was recovered from a man younger than 35 in good health. Sequencing was performed on memory CD4+ T cells sorted from blood. Subset indicated: CD45RA-negative fraction. This rearrangement joins TRBV6-1 to TRBJ1-2; D remains unclear. The CDR3 loop reads CASSEAGRTYGYTF. The CDR3 region has the DNA TGTGCCAGCAGTGAAGCAGGCAGGACCTATGGCTACACCTTC.